This T cell receptor (beta chain) was found in a study of shared clonotypes between healthy human individuals. General study findings and limits: Clonotype sharing levels among donors were expected to vary with sequencing depth.

On this clone: Its antigen is unknown.

V lost 6 bases to trimming and J lost 5 bases; unmatched junction nucleotides: 9. CDR3 length: 15 amino acids. Germline values: CDR1 LNHDA, CDR2 SQIVND (reference sequence). Libraries were prepared by immunoSEQ multiplex PCR; TCRdb keeps only in-frame clonotypes and omits some of them. The profile covers around 2.5 million clones, with approximately 93% appearing a single time and roughly 0.36% taken by the ten largest. The sequence was collected from a man in his late teens or twenties in good health. Some clones in this sample may be carry-over from other donors' samples. V usage is TRBV19 and J usage is TRBJ2-3; 9 positions agree with TRBD2. Sequenced input: naive CD4+ T cells from PBMCs. Sample subset: CD45RA+ positively selected. CDR3 nucleotide sequence: TGTGCCAGTAGCCCTAATAGCGGGAGAAGAGATACGCAGTATTTT. Encoded protein: CASSPNSGRRDTQYF.